One sample yielded the 12 T cell receptor beta chains listed below, sequenced in a study of T cell clonality in common variable immunodeficiency. Study outcomes and limitations: In common variable immunodeficiency, TCR beta chains reportedly carried fewer deletions and N-nucleotide insertions.

What these receptors recognize is not known. TCRdb's copy holds only in-frame clones and misses some; the assay was immunoSEQ multiplex PCR. The sample presents fewer than 40,000 clones, none singletons. Sequenced sample: peripheral blood mononuclear cells. Receptor source: a human donor with common variable immunodeficiency.

In regard to this clone: The read ends 3 residues before the CDR3 terminus; that terminus is restored from the germline J gene. This rearrangement joins TRBV19 to TRBJ1-5; 7 bases fit TRBD1. CDR3 length: 15 amino acids. The V gene end was trimmed by 4 bases and the J gene end by 4 bases; junction bases not matched to a gene: 7. Germline V lookup: CDR1 LNHDA, CDR2 SQIVND (reference sequence). The CDR3 bases that were read are TGTGCCAGTAGTACCCAGACAGGGTCAAATCAGCCC. It yields the protein CASSTQTGSNQP. The whole CDR3 protein is CASSTQTGSNQPQHF.

On this clone: The read finishes 3 residues shy of the CDR3 end, and the germline J gene is used to complete it. V gene TRBV7-2 combines with J gene TRBJ1-1, with 8 nucleotides matching TRBD1. V lost 3 bases to trimming and J lost 2 bases; unmatched junction nucleotides: 2. CDR3 length: 14 amino acids. Germline-derived CDR1 and CDR2 are SGHTA and FQGNSA. The CDR3: CASSLSGGNTEAFF. CDR3 bases read: TGTGCCAGCAGCTTGTCAGGGGGCAACACTGAA.

This clone occurred a few times. The read is 3 residues too short to cover the CDR3 end, so that end is filled in from the germline J gene. This chain uses TRBV11-1 with TRBJ2-3; no clear D gene. CDR1 is SGHAT and CDR2 is FQDESV in the germline V gene (reference sequence). This CDR3 comprises 11 residues. V lost 5 bases to trimming and J lost 5 bases, with 5 bases between them. CDR3 region: CASSRGDTQYF. The CDR3 bases that were read are TGTGCCAGCAGCCGAGGAGATACG.

Concerning this clone itself: The read terminates 3 residues ahead of where the CDR3 ends, so the germline J gene completes it. The chain uses TRBV18 and TRBJ1-1, with 9 bases matching TRBD1. Germline V lookup: CDR1 KGHSH, CDR2 LQKENI. Germline trimming cut 5 bases from V and 0 bases from J; bases unmatched to any gene: 7. The CDR3 has 16 amino acids. CDR3 sequence: CASSALGQGLNTEAFF. Incomplete CDR3 DNA: TGTGCCAGCTCAGCATTGGGACAGGGTTTGAACACTGAA. Supplemented by reference TRBV18 and TRBJ1-1, the full variable domain reads NAGVMQNPRHLVRRRGQEARLRCSPMKGHSHVYWYRQLPEEGLKFMVYLQKENIIDESGMPKERFSAEFPKEGPSILRIQQVVRGDSAAYFCASSALGQGLNTEAFFGQGTRLTVV.

This clone has a handful of counts. Coverage ceases 3 residues before the CDR3 finishes, and the germline J gene fills in the end. The chain recombines TRBV7-2 with TRBJ1-1; D possibly corresponds to TRBD1 (5 bases). Germline lookup yields CDR1 SGHTA and CDR2 FQGNSA. V was clipped by 5 bases and J by 5 bases, with 15 bases between them. The CDR3 covers 14 residues. CDR3 bases read: TGTGCCAGCAGCCGCGGGGGGAGGATGACTGAA. This encodes CASSRGGRMTE. The entire CDR3 protein is CASSRGGRMTEAFF.

This clone was picked up a small number of times. The CDR3 end falls 3 residues outside the read, so it is completed with the germline J gene. The V call is TRBV19, the J call TRBJ1-2; D perhaps matches TRBD1 (6 bases). The germline CDR1 and CDR2 sequences are LNHDA and SQIVND (reference sequence). The CDR3 consists of 13 residues. This CDR3 is CASIAIGGLGYTF. Partial CDR3 DNA: TGTGCCAGTATAGCCATTGGGGGCCTCGGC. Full variable domain (remainder filled in from reference TRBV19 and TRBJ1-2): DGGITQSPKYLFRKEGQNVTLSCEQNLNHDAMYWYRQDPGQGLRLIYYSQIVNDFQKGDIAEGYSVSREKKESFPLTVTSAQKNPTAFYLCASIAIGGLGYTFGSGTRLTVV.

On this clone: The read comes to an end 3 residues before the CDR3 does, leaving the germline J gene to fill in the end. The chain combines TRBV7-2 with TRBJ1-1; 7 nucleotides agree with TRBD1. This CDR3 has 14 residues. CDR1 and CDR2 (germline): SGHTA, FQGNSA. Trimming removed 1 base from V and 4 bases from J; junction bases left unmatched: 3. The CDR3 sequence is CASSLGGGFTEAFF. The covered CDR3 bases are TGTGCCAGCAGCTTAGGAGGGGGCTTCACTGAA.

For this clone: Sequencing ends 3 residues short of the CDR3 end; the germline J gene provides the rest. The V and J genes are TRBV7-9 and TRBJ2-7; D gene ambiguous. The V end lost 4 bases, the J end lost 5 bases, and 9 bases lay between the germline ends. The CDR3 has 12 amino acids. CDR1 SEHNR and CDR2 FQNEAQ come from the germline V gene (reference sequence). The CDR3 protein is CASSSLTHEQYF. CDR3 DNA, as far as it was read: TGTGCCAGCAGCTCCCTTACACACGAG.

Ten or more counts support this clone. The read ends 3 residues early relative to the CDR3; the germline J gene fills the gap. The chain carries TRBV20-1 and TRBJ2-5; 8 bases map to TRBD1. This CDR3 spans 14 amino acids. The trim removed 1 base at V and 5 bases at J, leaving 6 bases unmatched. Per germline, CDR1 DFQATT and CDR2 SNEGSKA (reference sequence). The CDR3 loop is CSARAGGAEETQYF. The CDR3 DNA, read in part, is TGCAGTGCTAGAGCAGGGGGCGCGGAGGAGACC.

To note about this clone: The read terminates 3 residues before the CDR3 end, so the remaining end is supplied by the germline J gene. The chain combines TRBV2 with TRBJ1-1; tentatively, D is TRBD1 (5 bases). Trimming removed 4 bases at V and 3 bases at J, with 18 bases between. This CDR3 is built from 16 residues. Germline CDR1 and CDR2: SNHLY and FYNNEI. The covered CDR3 bases are TGTGCCAGCAGTGGTCCGGAGCCAGGGTGGTACACTGAA. Its translation: CASSGPEPGWYTE. The whole CDR3 sequence reads CASSGPEPGWYTEAFF.

On this clone itself: The read is 3 residues too short to cover the CDR3 end, so that end is filled in from the germline J gene. The rearrangement uses TRBV7-9 and TRBJ1-6; no definite D call. CDR1 and CDR2 from the germline V gene are SEHNR and FQNEAQ (reference sequence). The CDR3 covers 14 residues. V lost 3 bases, J lost 10 bases, and 13 bases lay in between. This CDR3 is CASSLPGLGSPLHF. CDR3 DNA (partial): TGTGCCAGCAGCTTGCCAGGCCTTGGGTCACCC.

This clone came up a few times. The read finishes 3 residues shy of the CDR3 end, and the germline J gene is used to complete it. This sequence joins TRBV7-2 and TRBJ1-2, with D tentatively TRBD1 (6 bases). This CDR3 is 13 amino acids long. Germline loops: CDR1 SGHTA, CDR2 FQGNSA. V gave up 4 bases and J gave up 6 bases, with 12 bases separating them. The CDR3 spells CASSSDNRDGYTF. The part of the CDR3 DNA that was read is TGTGCCAGCAGCTCCGACAACAGGGATGGC.